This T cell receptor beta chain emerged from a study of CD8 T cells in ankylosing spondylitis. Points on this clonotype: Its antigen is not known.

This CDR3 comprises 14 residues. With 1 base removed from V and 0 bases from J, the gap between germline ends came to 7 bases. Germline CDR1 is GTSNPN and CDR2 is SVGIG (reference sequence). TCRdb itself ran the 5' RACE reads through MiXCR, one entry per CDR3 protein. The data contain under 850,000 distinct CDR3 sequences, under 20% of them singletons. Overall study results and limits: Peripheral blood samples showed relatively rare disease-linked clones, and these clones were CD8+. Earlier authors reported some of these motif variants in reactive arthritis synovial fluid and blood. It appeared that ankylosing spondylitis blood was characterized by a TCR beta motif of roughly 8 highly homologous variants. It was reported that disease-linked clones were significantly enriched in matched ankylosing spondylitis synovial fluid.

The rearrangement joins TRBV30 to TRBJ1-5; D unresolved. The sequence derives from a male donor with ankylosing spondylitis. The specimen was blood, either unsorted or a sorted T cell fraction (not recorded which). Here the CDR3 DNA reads TGTGCCTGGAGTGCGCTATATAGCAATCAGCCCCAGCATTTT. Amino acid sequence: CAWSALYSNQPQHF.